This T cell receptor (beta chain) stems from a study of blood T cell repertoires in COVID-19. About the study: The samples span acute and convalescent COVID-19 from the United States, Italy and Spain. PBMCs, B-cell-depleted T cells, or T cells provided the cDNA or gDNA that made up the material.

Authors' analysis steps: Amplification from reference gene primers served as the basis for estimated nucleated cell counts. Produced via immunoSEQ multiplex PCR; TCRdb's table is partial and in-frame only. The V and J calls and clone size come from that table; D and trimming were worked out from the DNA. The sample lists 40,000 or so clones; roughly nine tenths were seen once. Germline V lookup: CDR1 MDHEN, CDR2 SYDVKM. V shed 3 bases, J shed 3 bases, and the junction held 12 bases outside the gene matches. The CDR3 covers 18 residues. Only one count was recorded for this clone. Specimen: peripheral blood. The clonotype comes from a woman aged 25-40 years in a cohort sampled during active COVID-19. The genes are TRBV28 and TRBJ2-7, with 12 bases identical to TRBD2. CDR3 DNA: TGTGCCAGCAGTTTTGGACTAGCGGGACTAAATCCCAGCTACGAGCAGTACTTC. Protein sequence: CASSFGLAGLNPSYEQYF.